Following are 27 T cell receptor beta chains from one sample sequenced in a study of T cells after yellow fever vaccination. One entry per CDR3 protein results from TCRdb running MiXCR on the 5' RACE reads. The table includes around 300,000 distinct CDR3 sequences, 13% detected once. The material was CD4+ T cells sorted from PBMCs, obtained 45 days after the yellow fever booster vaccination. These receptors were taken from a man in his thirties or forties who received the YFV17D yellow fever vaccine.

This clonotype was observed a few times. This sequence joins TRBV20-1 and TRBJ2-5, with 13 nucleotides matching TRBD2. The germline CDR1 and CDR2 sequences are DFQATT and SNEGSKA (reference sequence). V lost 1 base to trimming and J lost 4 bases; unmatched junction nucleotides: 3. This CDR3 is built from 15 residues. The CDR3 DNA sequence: TGCAGTGCTAGAGGACTAGCGGGAGGCTTAGAGACCCAGTACTTC. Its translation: CSARGLAGGLETQYF.

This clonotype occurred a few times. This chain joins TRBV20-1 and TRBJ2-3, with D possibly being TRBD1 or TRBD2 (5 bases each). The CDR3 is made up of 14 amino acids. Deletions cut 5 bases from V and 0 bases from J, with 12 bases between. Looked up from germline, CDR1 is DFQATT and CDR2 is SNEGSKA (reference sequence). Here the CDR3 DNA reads TGCAGTGCTTCCCGGGACCATAGCACAGATACGCAGTATTTT. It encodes CSASRDHSTDTQYF.

CDR3 region: CASLEQGYNEQFF. CDR3 nucleotides: TGTGCCAGCTTAGAACAGGGATACAATGAGCAGTTCTTC. This chain joins TRBV28 and TRBJ2-1, with D perhaps matching TRBD1 (6 bases). Germline assignment: CDR1 MDHEN and CDR2 SYDVKM. The V gene lost 8 bases and the J gene lost 4 bases, with 12 bases spanning the gap. This CDR3 has 13 residues.

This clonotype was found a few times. As DNA, the CDR3 is TGCGCCAGCAGCTTGGCCACACGGTCTGGCGGCCCCCCTATTGAGCAGTTCTTC. It is translated as CASSLATRSGGPPIEQFF. The chain carries TRBV5-1 and TRBJ2-1; D remains unclear. This CDR3 is built from 18 residues. Germline assignment: CDR1 SGHRS and CDR2 YFSETQ. Between the trimmed V and J ends, which lost 0 bases and 9 bases, there was a span of 25 bases.

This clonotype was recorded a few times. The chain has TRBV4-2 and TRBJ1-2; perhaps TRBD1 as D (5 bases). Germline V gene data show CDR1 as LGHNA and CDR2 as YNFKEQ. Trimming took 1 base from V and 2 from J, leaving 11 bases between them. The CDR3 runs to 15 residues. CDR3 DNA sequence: TGTGCCAGCAGCCAAGTCGGGGGGAAGAACTATGGCTACACCTTC. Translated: CASSQVGGKNYGYTF.

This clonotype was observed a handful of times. In DNA, the CDR3 is TGCGCCAGCAGCCAAGGGACGGCCGGGGAGCTGTTTTTT. Its protein product is CASSQGTAGELFF. This chain joins TRBV4-3 and TRBJ2-2; no firm D call. This CDR3 region has 13 residues. Germline V lookup: CDR1 LGHNA, CDR2 YSLEER. Trimming stripped 1 base from V and 6 bases from J, with 6 bases between.

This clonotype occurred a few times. The CDR3 protein is CSASQPGTSGIHGELFF. For the CDR3, the DNA is TGCAGTGCTAGCCAACCCGGGACTAGCGGTATCCACGGGGAGCTGTTTTTT. The chain couples TRBV20-1 to TRBJ2-2, with 11 bases lining up with TRBD2. Trimming at V came to 3 bases and at J to 7 bases, leaving 13 bases not matched to a gene. The CDR3 covers 17 residues. Germline values: CDR1 DFQATT, CDR2 SNEGSKA (reference sequence).

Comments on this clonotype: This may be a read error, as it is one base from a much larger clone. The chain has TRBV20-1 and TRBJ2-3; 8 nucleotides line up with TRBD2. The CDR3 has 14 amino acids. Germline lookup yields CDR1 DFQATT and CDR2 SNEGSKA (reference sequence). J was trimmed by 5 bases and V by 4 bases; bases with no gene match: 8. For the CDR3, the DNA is TGCAGTGCTATAAGCGGGAGTAGGGAAGATACGCAGTATTTT. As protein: CSAISGSREDTQYF.

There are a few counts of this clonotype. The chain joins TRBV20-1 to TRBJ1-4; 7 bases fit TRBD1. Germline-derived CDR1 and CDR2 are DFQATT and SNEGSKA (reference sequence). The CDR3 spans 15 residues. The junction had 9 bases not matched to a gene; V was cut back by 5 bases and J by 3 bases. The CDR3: CSAPVQQGPNEKLFF. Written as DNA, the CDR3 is TGCAGTGCTCCCGTCCAACAGGGGCCTAATGAAAAACTGTTTTTT.

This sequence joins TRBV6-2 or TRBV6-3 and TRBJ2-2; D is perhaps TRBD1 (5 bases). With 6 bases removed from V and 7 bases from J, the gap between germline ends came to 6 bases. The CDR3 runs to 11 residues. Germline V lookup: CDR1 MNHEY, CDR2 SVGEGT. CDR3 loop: CASSRVGELFF. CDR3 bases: TGTGCCAGCAGCAGGGTCGGGGAGCTGTTTTTT.

DNA for the CDR3: TGTGCCAGCTCACCAATGACGAACACTGAAGCTTTCTTT. It yields the protein CASSPMTNTEAFF. This rearrangement joins TRBV18 to TRBJ1-1; D remains ambiguous. Germline CDR1 reads KGHSH; CDR2 reads LQKENI. Trimming removed 2 bases at V and 1 base at J, with 5 bases between. This CDR3 is 13 amino acids long. Full variable domain (outside the CDR3, taken from reference TRBV18 and TRBJ1-1): NAGVMQNPRHLVRRRGQEARLRCSPMKGHSHVYWYRQLPEEGLKFMVYLQKENIIDESGMPKERFSAEFPKEGPSILRIQQVVRGDSAAYFCASSPMTNTEAFFGQGTRLTVV.

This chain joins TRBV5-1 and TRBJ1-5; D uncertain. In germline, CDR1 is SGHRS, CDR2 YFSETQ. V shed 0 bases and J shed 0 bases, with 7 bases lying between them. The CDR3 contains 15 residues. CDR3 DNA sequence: TGCGCCAGCAGCTTGGACGGGTATAGCAATCAGCCCCAGCATTTT. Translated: CASSLDGYSNQPQHF.

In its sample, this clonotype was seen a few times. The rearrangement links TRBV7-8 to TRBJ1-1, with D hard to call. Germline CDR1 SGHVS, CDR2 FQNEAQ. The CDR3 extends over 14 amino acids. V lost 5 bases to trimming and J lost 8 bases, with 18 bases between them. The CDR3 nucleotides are TGTGCCAGCAGCCCCGATAACCGGGCCCCAGAAGCTTTCTTT. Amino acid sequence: CASSPDNRAPEAFF.

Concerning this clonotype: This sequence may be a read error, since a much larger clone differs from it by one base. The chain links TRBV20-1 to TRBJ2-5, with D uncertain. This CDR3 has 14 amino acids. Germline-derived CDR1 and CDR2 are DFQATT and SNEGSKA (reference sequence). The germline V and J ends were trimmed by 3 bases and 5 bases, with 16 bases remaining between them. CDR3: CSARTPELSETQYF. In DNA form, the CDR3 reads TGCAGTGCTAGGACGCCCGAGTTGAGTGAGACCCAGTACTTC.

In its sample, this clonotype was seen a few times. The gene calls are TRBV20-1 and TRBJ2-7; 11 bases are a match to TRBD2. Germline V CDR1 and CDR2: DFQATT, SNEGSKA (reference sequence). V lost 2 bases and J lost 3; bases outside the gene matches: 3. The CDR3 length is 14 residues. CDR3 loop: CSARITSGSYEQYF. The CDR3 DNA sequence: TGCAGTGCTAGAATTACTAGCGGGAGCTACGAGCAGTACTTC.

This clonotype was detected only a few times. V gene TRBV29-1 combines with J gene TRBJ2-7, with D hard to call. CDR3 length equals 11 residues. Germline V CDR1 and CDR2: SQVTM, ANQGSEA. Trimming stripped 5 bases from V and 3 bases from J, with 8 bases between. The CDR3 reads CSVITGYEQYF. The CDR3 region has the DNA TGCAGCGTTATTACCGGCTACGAGCAGTACTTC.

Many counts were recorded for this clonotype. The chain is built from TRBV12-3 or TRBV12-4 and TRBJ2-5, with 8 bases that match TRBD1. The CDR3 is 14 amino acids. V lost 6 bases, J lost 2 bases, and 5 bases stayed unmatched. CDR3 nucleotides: TGTGCCAGCAGCCAGGGACAGGTGCAAGAGACCCAGTACTTC. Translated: CASSQGQVQETQYF.

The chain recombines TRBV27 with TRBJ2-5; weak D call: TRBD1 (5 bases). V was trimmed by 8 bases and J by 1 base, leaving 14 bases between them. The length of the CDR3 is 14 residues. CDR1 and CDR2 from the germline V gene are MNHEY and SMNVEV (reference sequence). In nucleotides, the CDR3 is TGTGCCAGCGGCCCCTGGGGCAGCCAAGAGACCCAGTACTTC. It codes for CASGPWGSQETQYF.

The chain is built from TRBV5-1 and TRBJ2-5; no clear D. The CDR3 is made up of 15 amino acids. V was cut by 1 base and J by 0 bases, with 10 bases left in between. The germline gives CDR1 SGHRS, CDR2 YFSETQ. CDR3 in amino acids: CASSLTSSYQETQYF. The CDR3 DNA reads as TGCGCCAGCAGCTTGACGTCCTCGTACCAAGAGACCCAGTACTTC.

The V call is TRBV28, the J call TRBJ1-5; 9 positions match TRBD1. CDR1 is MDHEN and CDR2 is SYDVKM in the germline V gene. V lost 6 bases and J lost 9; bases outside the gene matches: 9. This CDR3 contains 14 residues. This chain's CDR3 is CASRFNRGHGPQHF. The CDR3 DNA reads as TGTGCCAGCAGATTCAACAGGGGGCATGGGCCCCAGCATTTT. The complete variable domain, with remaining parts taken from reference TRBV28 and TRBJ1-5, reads DVKVTQSSRYLVKRTGEKVFLECVQDMDHENMFWYRQDPGLGLRLIYFSYDVKMKEKGDIPEGYSVSREKKERFSLILESASTNQTSMYLCASRFNRGHGPQHFGDGTRLSIL.

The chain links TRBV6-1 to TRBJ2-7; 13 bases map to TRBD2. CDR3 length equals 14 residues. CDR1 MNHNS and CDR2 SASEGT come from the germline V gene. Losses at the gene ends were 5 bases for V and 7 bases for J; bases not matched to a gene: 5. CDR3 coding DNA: TGTGCCAGCAGTCGGACTAGCGGGAGTCGTGAGCAGTACTTC. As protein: CASSRTSGSREQYF.

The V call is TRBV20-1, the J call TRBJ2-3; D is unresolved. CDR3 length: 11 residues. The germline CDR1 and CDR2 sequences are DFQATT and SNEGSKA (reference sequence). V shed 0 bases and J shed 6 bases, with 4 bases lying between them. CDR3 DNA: TGCAGTGCTAGAGACTACGATACGCAGTATTTT. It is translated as CSARDYDTQYF.

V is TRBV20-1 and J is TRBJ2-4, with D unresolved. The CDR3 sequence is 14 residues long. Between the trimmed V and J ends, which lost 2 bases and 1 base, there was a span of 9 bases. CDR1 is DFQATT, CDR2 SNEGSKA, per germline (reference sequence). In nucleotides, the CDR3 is TGCAGTGCTAGAAACCCCGGCGCCAAAAACATTCAGTACTTC. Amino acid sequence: CSARNPGAKNIQYF.

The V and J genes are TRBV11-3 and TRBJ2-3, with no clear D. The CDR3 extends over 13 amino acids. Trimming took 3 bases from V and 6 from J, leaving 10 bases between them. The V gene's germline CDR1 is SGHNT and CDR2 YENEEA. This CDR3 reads CASSFWGLDTQYF. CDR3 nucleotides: TGTGCCAGCAGCTTTTGGGGTCTTGATACGCAGTATTTT.

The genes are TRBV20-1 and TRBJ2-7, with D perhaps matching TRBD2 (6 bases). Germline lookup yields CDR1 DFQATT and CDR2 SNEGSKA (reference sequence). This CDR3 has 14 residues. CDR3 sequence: CSPNRRATPHEQYF. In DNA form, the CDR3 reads TGCAGCCCGAACCGGAGGGCCACCCCCCACGAGCAGTACTTC.

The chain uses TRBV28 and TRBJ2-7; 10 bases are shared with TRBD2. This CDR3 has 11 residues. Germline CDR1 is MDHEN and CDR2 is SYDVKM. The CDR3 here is CITSGKYEQYF. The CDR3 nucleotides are TGTATAACTAGCGGGAAGTACGAGCAGTACTTC.

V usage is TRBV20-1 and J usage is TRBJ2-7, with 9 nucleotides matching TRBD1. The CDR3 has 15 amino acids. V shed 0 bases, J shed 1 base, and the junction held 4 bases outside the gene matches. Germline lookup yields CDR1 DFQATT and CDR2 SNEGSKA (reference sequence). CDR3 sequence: CSARDRGTGSYEQYF. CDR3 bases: TGCAGTGCTAGAGATCGGGGGACAGGGTCCTACGAGCAGTACTTC.